Each of the 5 T cell receptor beta chains below was sequenced from the same sample in a study of T cell changes during pregnancy in multiple sclerosis. Profiled with immunoSEQ multiplex PCR; TCRdb holds only in-frame clones, not every one. This table has nearly 110,000 clones, around 90% appearing once. Sample: peripheral blood, taken in the third trimester of pregnancy. The receptors were sampled from a female donor in good health, enrolled as a control in a pregnancy study.

The gene calls are TRBV15 and TRBJ2-7; possibly TRBD2 for D (5 bases). V was pared by 5 bases and J by 3 bases, with 11 bases between. The CDR3 totals 13 residues. Per germline, CDR1 LNHNV and CDR2 YYDKDF (reference sequence). CDR3 residues: CATSPGLFYEQYF. In DNA form, the CDR3 reads TGTGCCACCAGCCCCGGACTCTTCTACGAGCAGTACTTC.

The rearrangement uses TRBV19 and TRBJ1-2; D is possibly TRBD1 (6 bases). Germline-derived CDR1 and CDR2 are LNHDA and SQIVND (reference sequence). The length of the CDR3 is 15 residues. Trimming stripped 7 bases from V and 7 bases from J, with 22 bases between. DNA of the CDR3: TGTGCCAGTATCCCCACAGGGTTTGATATCGGTGGCTACACCTTC. Protein: CASIPTGFDIGGYTF.

This chain uses TRBV29-1 with TRBJ1-2; 9 nucleotides match TRBD1. The CDR3 consists of 17 residues. Germline V gene data show CDR1 as SQVTM and CDR2 as ANQGSEA. Trimming at V came to 1 base and at J to 6 bases, leaving 15 bases not matched to a gene. This CDR3 is CSVEVQGTGSLFHGYTF. Here the CDR3 DNA reads TGCAGCGTTGAAGTCCAAGGGACAGGGTCGCTATTCCATGGCTACACCTTC.

This clone appeared once. The chain combines TRBV18 with TRBJ1-2; the match to TRBD1 covers 8 bases. The CDR3 loop spans 14 amino acids. The germline V gene encodes CDR1 KGHSH and CDR2 LQKENI. Unmatched junction bases numbered 6, after V lost 3 bases and J lost 6 bases. The CDR3 region has the DNA TGTGCCAGCTCACCTCCGGGACAGGTGCATGGCTACACCTTC. The encoded protein is CASSPPGQVHGYTF. Full variable domain (outside the CDR3, taken from reference TRBV18 and TRBJ1-2): NAGVMQNPRHLVRRRGQEARLRCSPMKGHSHVYWYRQLPEEGLKFMVYLQKENIIDESGMPKERFSAEFPKEGPSILRIQQVVRGDSAAYFCASSPPGQVHGYTFGSGTRLTVV.

J is TRBJ2-1 and V is TRBV11-2; 9 bases are a match to TRBD1. Germline CDR1 and CDR2: SGHAT and FQNNGV. The CDR3 sequence is 15 residues long. The V segment lost 2 bases and the J segment 3 bases; nucleotides outside the gene matches: 2. CDR3 in amino acids: CASSLPDRGYNEQFF. The CDR3 bases are TGTGCCAGCAGCTTACCGGACAGGGGCTACAATGAGCAGTTCTTC. Full variable domain (outside the CDR3, taken from reference TRBV11-2 and TRBJ2-1): EAGVAQSPRYKIIEKRQSVAFWCNPISGHATLYWYQQILGQGPKLLIQFQNNGVVDDSQLPKDRFSAERLKGVDSTLKIQPAKLEDSAVYLCASSLPDRGYNEQFFGPGTRLTVL.